These 25 T cell receptor beta chains share one sample of origin, sequenced in a study of T cells in Graves' hyperthyroidism and ophthalmopathy (dated by TCRdb to between 2018 and 2021). The receptor library was made with multiplex PCR. These reads were obtained on an Illumina HiSeq 2000. TCR beta CDR3 regions were amplified from RNA transcripts. A first-round RT-PCR of the TCR CDR3 used the HTBI primer set with the Qiagen OneStep RT-PCR kit. TCRdb reworked the public reads: Q25 trimming with fastp, MiXCR clone assembly, productive beta chains retained. CDR3 protein sequences are deduplicated, and each keeps its most common genes and DNA. The sample yields about 680,000 distinct CDR3 sequences; around a third were counted once. The ten top clones hold approximately 31% of the sample. Sequencing was carried out using blood. These TCRs come from a woman aged 40-49 years with Graves' hyperthyroidism.

Only a few counts were recorded for this clonotype. The chain employs TRBV6-1 and TRBJ2-7, with 8 bases identical to TRBD2. V was pared by 6 bases and J by 6 bases, with 4 bases of the junction left unmatched. The germline CDR1 and CDR2 sequences are MNHNS and SASEGT. This CDR3 has 12 residues. CDR3 in amino acids: CASSPGRAEQYF. Here the CDR3 DNA reads TGTGCCAGCAGCCCCGGGAGGGCCGAGCAGTACTTC.

V gene TRBV4-2 combines with J gene TRBJ1-1; 8 bases map to TRBD1. V shed 6 bases and J 1 base; nucleotides not matched to a gene: 7. CDR1 is LGHNA, CDR2 YNFKEQ, per germline. CDR3 length: 15 amino acids. The CDR3 here is CASRLTGTGNTEAFF. As DNA, the CDR3 is TGTGCCAGCAGACTGACTGGGACAGGGAACACTGAAGCTTTCTTT.

A note on this clonotype: A clone one base away is much larger, so this may be a read error. The chain uses TRBV7-9 and TRBJ2-7, with D perhaps given as TRBD1 or TRBD2 (6 bases each). CDR1 is SEHNR, CDR2 FQNEAQ, per germline (reference sequence). The CDR3 sequence is 16 residues long. The CDR3 DNA reads as TGTGTCAGCAGTCACCAAGGGGGGCACTCCTCCTACGAGCAGTACTTC. Protein sequence: CVSSHQGGHSSYEQYF.

This clonotype was observed a handful of times. This chain links TRBV4-3 with TRBJ2-5; 7 bases line up with TRBD2. The germline CDR1 and CDR2 sequences are LGHNA and YSLEER. J gave up 5 bases and V 3 bases, and 12 bases lay outside the gene matches. This CDR3 has 16 amino acids. The CDR3 bases are TGCGCCAGCAGCCAGAACCACGGACTAGATGGGGAGACCCAGTACTTC. It is translated as CASSQNHGLDGETQYF.

About this clonotype itself: Relative to the germline gene, one junction end is altered; a read error may explain this. J is TRBJ1-1 and V is TRBV11-2; possible D gene TRBD1, 6 bases. This CDR3 comprises 15 residues. Germline V gene sequence: CDR1 SGHAT, CDR2 FQNNGV. The CDR3 sequence: CASSQGRRGNTEAFF. The CDR3 DNA sequence: TGCGCCAGCAGCCAAGGTCGCAGGGGAAACACTGAAGCTTTCTTT. Full variable domain (remainder filled in from reference TRBV11-2 and TRBJ1-1): EAGVAQSPRYKIIEKRQSVAFWCNPISGHATLYWYQQILGQGPKLLIQFQNNGVVDDSQLPKDRFSAERLKGVDSTLKIQPAKLEDSAVYLCASSQGRRGNTEAFFGQGTRLTVV.

This clonotype came up many times. The J gene is TRBJ1-1, the V gene TRBV4-3, with D unclear. The CDR3 runs 13 residues. With 0 bases removed from V and 6 bases from J, the gap between germline ends came to 8 bases. Per germline, CDR1 LGHNA and CDR2 YSLEER. CDR3 DNA: TGCGCCAGCAGCCAAGATTGGGCAGCTGAAGCTTTCTTT. This encodes CASSQDWAAEAFF.

This clonotype was seen just once. V is TRBV20-1 and J is TRBJ2-3, with 8 nucleotides matching TRBD2. The CDR3 loop spans 16 amino acids. Trimming at V came to 5 bases and at J to 7 bases, leaving 17 bases not matched to a gene. Germline-derived CDR1 and CDR2 are DFQATT and SNEGSKA (reference sequence). Here the CDR3 reads CSAPHADSGGLNTQYF. CDR3 nucleotide sequence: TGCAGTGCTCCTCACGCGGACAGCGGGGGATTGAATACGCAGTATTTT.

The V gene is TRBV15, the J gene TRBJ1-2; D is perhaps TRBD1 (5 bases). Between the trimmed V and J ends, which lost 2 bases and 13 bases, there was a span of 35 bases. The CDR3 spans 19 residues. The germline gives CDR1 LNHNV, CDR2 YYDKDF (reference sequence). The CDR3 coding sequence is TGTGCCACCAGCAGAACCGGACACGCGATGAGCTCTGGAGACAAAGGTCGCACCTTC. This gives the protein CATSRTGHAMSSGDKGRTF.

V usage is TRBV7-3 and J usage is TRBJ1-2; TRBD1 matches at 10 bases. The germline gives CDR1 SGHTA, CDR2 FQGTGA. This CDR3 has 14 amino acids. Trimming took 6 bases from V and 8 from J; bases not matched to a gene: 9. The CDR3 DNA reads as TGTGCCAGCAGTCTCGGGGGACAGGGGACAGGCTACACCTTC. Amino acids: CASSLGGQGTGYTF.

In this sample, this clonotype turned up a few times. Here the CDR3 reads CASSQVLLYEQYF. CDR3 nucleotide sequence: TGCGCCAGCAGCCAAGTCCTTCTCTACGAGCAGTACTTC. This rearrangement joins TRBV4-3 to TRBJ2-7; D is ambiguous. Germline V gene lookup returns CDR1 LGHNA and CDR2 YSLEER. The CDR3 is made up of 13 amino acids. The V gene lost 1 base and the J gene lost 3 bases, with 7 bases spanning the gap.

The chain combines TRBV20-1 with TRBJ2-5; 7 bases agree with TRBD1. Per germline, CDR1 DFQATT and CDR2 SNEGSKA (reference sequence). The CDR3 spans 14 residues. J was trimmed by 5 bases and V by 1 base; bases with no gene match: 7. The CDR3 sequence is CSARGQGVGETQYF. The CDR3, as DNA: TGCAGTGCTAGAGGGCAGGGGGTAGGGGAGACCCAGTACTTC.

V gene TRBV29-1 combines with J gene TRBJ1-2; the match to TRBD1 covers 9 bases. Looked up from germline, CDR1 is SQVTM and CDR2 is ANQGSEA. This CDR3 has 12 amino acids. Losses at the gene ends were 4 bases for V and 9 bases for J; bases not matched to a gene: 6. DNA of the CDR3: TGCAGCGTTGGCCGGGACAGGGCAAGCTACACCTTC. Translating it yields CSVGRDRASYTF.

V gene TRBV6-1 combines with J gene TRBJ1-1, with D unclear. This CDR3 contains 18 residues. V was cut by 2 bases and J by 5 bases, with 24 bases left in between. Germline V CDR1 and CDR2: MNHNS, SASEGT. CDR3: CASSEHGRRRQTLTEAFF. The CDR3 DNA is TGTGCCAGCAGTGAACACGGTAGGAGAAGGCAGACACTGACTGAAGCTTTCTTT.

The CDR3 here is CAWSQTGINTEAFF. The CDR3 region has the DNA TGTGCCTGGAGTCAAACAGGGATAAACACTGAAGCTTTCTTT. The chain has TRBV30 and TRBJ1-1, with a possible D match to TRBD1 (6 bases). Trimming removed 2 bases at V and 2 bases at J, with 12 bases between. Germline CDR1 and CDR2: GTSNPN and SVGIG (reference sequence). The CDR3 runs to 14 residues.

This clonotype was seen a handful of times. A much more abundant neighbour one base away suggests this may be a read error. J is TRBJ1-2 and V is TRBV29-1, with D perhaps matching TRBD1 (5 bases). Germline CDR1 SQVTM, CDR2 ANQGSEA. This CDR3 is built from 14 residues. Here the CDR3 reads CSVDGGEHLDGHTF. Written as DNA, the CDR3 is TGCAGCGTTGATGGGGGGGAGCATTTAGATGGCCACACCTTC.

Regarding this clonotype: Since a much larger clone is just one base distant, this may be a read error. CDR3 amino acids: CSTRGPSGMTNTGELFF. Written as DNA, the CDR3 is TGCAGTACTAGAGGTCCTAGCGGGATGACGAACACCGGGGAGCTGTTTTTT. The chain employs TRBV20-1 and TRBJ2-2, with 9 bases matching TRBD2. This CDR3 is built from 17 residues. Germline CDR1 DFQATT, CDR2 SNEGSKA (reference sequence).

In this sample, this clonotype turned up a few times. V is TRBV9 and J is TRBJ1-2, with D tentatively TRBD1 (6 bases). The germline V gene encodes CDR1 SGDLS and CDR2 YYNGEE. Trimming took off 7 bases at V and 4 bases at J, with 14 bases between the two ends. This CDR3 comprises 13 residues. The CDR3 sequence is CASCDRLGYGYTF. The CDR3 DNA reads as TGTGCCAGCTGTGACAGGCTCGGCTATGGCTACACCTTC.

This clonotype was seen a few times. The CDR3 loop is CSARDLRAENYGYTF. The CDR3 nucleotides read TGCAGTGCTAGAGATCTTAGGGCGGAAAACTATGGCTACACCTTC. The chain links TRBV20-1 to TRBJ1-2; D gene unclear. The V end lost 0 bases, the J end lost 2 bases, and 13 bases lay between the germline ends. CDR1 is DFQATT and CDR2 is SNEGSKA in the germline V gene (reference sequence). This CDR3 is 15 amino acids long.

The sample holds many counts of this clonotype. This chain uses TRBV13 with TRBJ1-1; D remains ambiguous. The CDR3 runs 12 residues. V gave up 4 bases and J gave up 7 bases, with 10 bases separating them. Germline assignment: CDR1 PRHDT and CDR2 FYEKMQ (reference sequence). The CDR3 spells CASSSMRVEAFF. The CDR3 bases are TGTGCCAGCAGCTCCATGCGAGTTGAAGCTTTCTTT.

Ten or more counts support this clonotype. Written as DNA, the CDR3 is TGTGCCAGCAGCCCTCGGGACCCTTCTCTTCAGCAGTACTTC. This gives the protein CASSPRDPSLQQYF. This rearrangement joins TRBV9 to TRBJ2-7, with D perhaps TRBD1 or TRBD2 (5 bases each). V was shortened by 4 bases and J by 8 bases, with 19 bases between the two germline ends. Germline V gene lookup returns CDR1 SGDLS and CDR2 YYNGEE. This CDR3 spans 14 amino acids.

At least ten counts were recorded for this clonotype. V usage is TRBV29-1 and J usage is TRBJ1-3; D not resolved. The CDR3 sequence is 13 residues long. The V end was cut by 5 bases, the J end by 3 bases, with 11 bases between. Germline values: CDR1 SQVTM, CDR2 ANQGSEA. CDR3 residues: CSVSGFSGNTIYF. CDR3 DNA sequence: TGCAGCGTTTCGGGGTTCAGTGGAAACACCATATATTTT.

The gene calls are TRBV6-5 and TRBJ1-2, with D possibly matching TRBD1 (6 bases). Trimming stripped 8 bases from V and 6 bases from J, with 16 bases between. In germline, CDR1 is MNHEY, CDR2 SVGAGI. This CDR3 has 13 residues. CDR3 residues: CASGQGKRHGYTF. In DNA form, the CDR3 reads TGTGCCAGCGGCCAGGGGAAGCGCCATGGCTACACCTTC.

About this clonotype itself: The CDR3 carries no conserved terminal phenylalanine or tryptophan, so it likely arises from a read error. The chain couples TRBV19 to TRBJ1-2, with TRBD1 matching over 7 bases. The V gene's germline CDR1 is LNHDA and CDR2 SQIVND (reference sequence). This CDR3 comprises 16 residues. After removal of 5 bases from V and 4 bases from J, the junction contained 13 bases not matched to a gene. The CDR3: CASSGNRDSFFYGYTS. The CDR3 DNA is TGTGCCAGTAGTGGAAACCGGGACAGCTTCTTCTATGGCTACACCTCC.

This sequence joins TRBV27 and TRBJ2-7, with TRBD2 identical over 7 bases. This CDR3 comprises 13 residues. Germline V CDR1 and CDR2: MNHEY, SMNVEV (reference sequence). J lost 3 bases, V lost 6 bases, and 5 bases had no gene match. The CDR3 region is CASRHGLDYEQYF. In nucleotides, the CDR3 is TGTGCCAGCAGACACGGACTAGACTACGAGCAGTACTTC.

At least ten counts were recorded for this clonotype. The chain employs TRBV12-3 or TRBV12-4 and TRBJ1-2, with TRBD1 matching 10 bases. Trimming took 6 bases from V and 4 from J; bases not matched to a gene: 5. This CDR3 contains 14 residues. Here the CDR3 DNA reads TGTGCCAGCAGCGGACAGGGGGAATCCTATGGCTACACCTTC. It yields the protein CASSGQGESYGYTF.